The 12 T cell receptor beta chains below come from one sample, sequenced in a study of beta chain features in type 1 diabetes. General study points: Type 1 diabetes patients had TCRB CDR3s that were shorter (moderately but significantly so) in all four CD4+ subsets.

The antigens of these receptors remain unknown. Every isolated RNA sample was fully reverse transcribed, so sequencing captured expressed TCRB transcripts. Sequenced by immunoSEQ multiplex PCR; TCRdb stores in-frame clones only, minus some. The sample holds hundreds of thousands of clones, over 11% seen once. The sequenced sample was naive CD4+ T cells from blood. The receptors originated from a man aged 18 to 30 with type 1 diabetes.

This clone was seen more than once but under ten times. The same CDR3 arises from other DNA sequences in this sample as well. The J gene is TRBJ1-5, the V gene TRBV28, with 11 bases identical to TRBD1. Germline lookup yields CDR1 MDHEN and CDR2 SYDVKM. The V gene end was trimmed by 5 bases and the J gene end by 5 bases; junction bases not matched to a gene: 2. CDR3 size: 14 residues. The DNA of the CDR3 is TGTGCCAGCAGTCCGGGACAGGGGGATCAGCCCCAGCATTTT. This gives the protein CASSPGQGDQPQHF.

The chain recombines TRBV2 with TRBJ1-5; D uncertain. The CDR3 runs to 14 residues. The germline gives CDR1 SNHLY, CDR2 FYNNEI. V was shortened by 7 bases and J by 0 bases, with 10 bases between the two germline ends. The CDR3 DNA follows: TGTGCCAGCATTGGAGGTAATAGCAATCAGCCCCAGCATTTT. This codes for CASIGGNSNQPQHF. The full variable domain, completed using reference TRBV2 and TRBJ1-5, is EPEVTQTPSHQVTQMGQEVILRCVPISNHLYFYWYRQILGQKVEFLVSFYNNEISEKSEIFDDQFSVERPDGSNFTLKIRSTKLEDSAMYFCASIGGNSNQPQHFGDGTRLSIL.

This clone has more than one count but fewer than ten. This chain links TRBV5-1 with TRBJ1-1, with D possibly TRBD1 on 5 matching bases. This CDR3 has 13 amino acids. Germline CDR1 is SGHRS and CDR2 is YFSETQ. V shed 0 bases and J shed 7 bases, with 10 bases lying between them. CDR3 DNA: TGCGCCAGCAGCTTGGGATGGGACGGTGAAGCTTTCTTT. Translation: CASSLGWDGEAFF. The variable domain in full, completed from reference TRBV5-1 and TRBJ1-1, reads KAGVTQTPRYLIKTRGQQVTLSCSPISGHRSVSWYQQTPGQGLQFLFEYFSETQRNKGNFPGRFSGRQFSNSRSEMNVSTLELGDSALYLCASSLGWDGEAFFGQGTRLTVV.

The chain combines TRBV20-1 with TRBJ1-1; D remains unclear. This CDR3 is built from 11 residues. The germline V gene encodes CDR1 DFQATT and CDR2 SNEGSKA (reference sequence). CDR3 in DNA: TGCAGAGCCAGTTTGAACACTGAAGCTTTCTTT. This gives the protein CRASLNTEAFF.

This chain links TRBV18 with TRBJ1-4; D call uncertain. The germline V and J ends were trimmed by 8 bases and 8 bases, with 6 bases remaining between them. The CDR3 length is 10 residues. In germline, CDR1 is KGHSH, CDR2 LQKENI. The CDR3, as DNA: TGTGCCAGCCGGGGAGAAAAACTGTTTTTT. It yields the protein CASRGEKLFF.

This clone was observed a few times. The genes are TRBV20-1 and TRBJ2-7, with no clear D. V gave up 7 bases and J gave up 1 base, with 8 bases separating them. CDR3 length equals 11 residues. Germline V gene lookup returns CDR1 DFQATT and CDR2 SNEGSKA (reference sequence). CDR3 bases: TGCAGTGGACGCGCGTCCTACGAGCAGTACTTC. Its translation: CSGRASYEQYF.

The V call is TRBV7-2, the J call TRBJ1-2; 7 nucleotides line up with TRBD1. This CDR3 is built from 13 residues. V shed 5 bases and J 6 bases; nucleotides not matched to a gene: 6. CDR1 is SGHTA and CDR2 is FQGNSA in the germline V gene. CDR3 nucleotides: TGTGCCAGCAGCCTGGGACAGAAAGATGGCTACACCTTC. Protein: CASSLGQKDGYTF.

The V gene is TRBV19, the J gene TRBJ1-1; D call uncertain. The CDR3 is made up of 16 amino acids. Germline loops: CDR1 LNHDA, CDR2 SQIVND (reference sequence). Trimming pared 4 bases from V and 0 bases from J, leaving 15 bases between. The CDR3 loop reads CASSTSPGRVNTEAFF. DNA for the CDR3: TGTGCCAGTAGTACAAGTCCGGGAAGGGTGAACACTGAAGCTTTCTTT.

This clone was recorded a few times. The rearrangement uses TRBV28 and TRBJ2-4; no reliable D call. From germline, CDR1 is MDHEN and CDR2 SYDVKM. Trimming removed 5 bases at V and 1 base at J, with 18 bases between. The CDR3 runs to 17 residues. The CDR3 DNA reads TGTGCCAGCAGTGTCCTCCCGCCGGAGTTGGCCAAAAACATTCAGTACTTC. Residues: CASSVLPPELAKNIQYF.

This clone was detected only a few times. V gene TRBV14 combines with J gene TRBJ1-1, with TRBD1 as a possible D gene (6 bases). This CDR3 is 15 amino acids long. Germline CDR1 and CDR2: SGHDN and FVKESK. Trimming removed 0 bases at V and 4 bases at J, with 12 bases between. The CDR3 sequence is CASSQDTGRSTEAFF. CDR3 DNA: TGTGCCAGCAGCCAAGATACAGGGAGGTCCACTGAAGCTTTCTTT. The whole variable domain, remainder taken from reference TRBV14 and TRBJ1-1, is EAGVTQFPSHSVIEKGQTVTLRCDPISGHDNLYWYRRVMGKEIKFLLHFVKESKQDESGMPNNRFLAERTGGTYSTLKVQPAELEDSGVYFCASSQDTGRSTEAFFGQGTRLTVV.

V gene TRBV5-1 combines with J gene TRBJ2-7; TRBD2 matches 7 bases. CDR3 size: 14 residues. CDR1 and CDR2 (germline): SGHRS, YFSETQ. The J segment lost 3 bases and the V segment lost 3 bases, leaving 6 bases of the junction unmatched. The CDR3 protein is CASSYQGTNYEQYF. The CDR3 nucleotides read TGCGCCAGCAGCTACCAAGGGACTAACTACGAGCAGTACTTC.

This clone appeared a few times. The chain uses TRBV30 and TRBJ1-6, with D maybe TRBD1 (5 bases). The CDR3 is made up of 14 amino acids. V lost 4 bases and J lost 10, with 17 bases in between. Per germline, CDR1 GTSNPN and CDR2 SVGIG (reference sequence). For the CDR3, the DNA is TGTGCCTGGAACCAGCAGGGCTTGGGCTCACCCCTCCACTTT. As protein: CAWNQQGLGSPLHF.